These 8 T cell receptor beta chains were all obtained from the same sample, sequenced in a study of CD8 T cells in ankylosing spondylitis. MiXCR, applied by TCRdb to the 5' RACE reads, yields one record per CDR3 protein. The sample has 240,000 or so distinct CDR3 sequences; roughly 10% are singletons. The source material was blood, either unsorted or a sorted T cell fraction (not recorded which). Receptors were obtained from a male donor with ankylosing spondylitis or in good health (not recorded which).

With respect to this clonotype: A junction end diverges from the germline sequence, so it may reflect a read error. This chain links TRBV12-3 or TRBV12-4 with TRBJ1-5, with 7 bases aligning to TRBD1. The CDR3 extends over 19 amino acids. CDR3 in DNA: TGTGCCAGCTGTTTAGCGTCAATCCCCCGACAGGGCCCAGAGCGGCCCCAGCATTTT. Translated: CASCLASIPRQGPERPQHF.

CDR3 bases: TGTGCCAGCAGCCCTGGACGCTATGGGACAGATACGCAGTATTTT. Translating gives CASSPGRYGTDTQYF. V gene TRBV7-9 combines with J gene TRBJ2-3; D remains ambiguous. CDR3 length: 15 residues. Germline loops: CDR1 SEHNR, CDR2 FQNEAQ (reference sequence). Trimming stripped 5 bases from V and 3 bases from J, with 15 bases between. The variable domain in full, with the rest retrieved from reference TRBV7-9 and TRBJ2-3, is DTGVSQNPRHKITKRGQNVTFRCDPISEHNRLYWYRQTLGQGPEFLTYFQNEAQLEKSRLLSDRFSAERPKGSFSTLEIQRTEQGDSAMYLCASSPGRYGTDTQYFGPGTRLTVL.

This clonotype was counted between two and nine times. The V gene is TRBV5-1, the J gene TRBJ2-3, with a tentative D call TRBD2 (5 bases). The germline V gene has CDR1 SGHRS and CDR2 YFSETQ. V lost 6 bases and J lost 1, with 9 bases in between. The CDR3 sequence is 13 residues long. CDR3 protein: CASKEGRTDTQYF. Written as DNA, the CDR3 is TGCGCCAGCAAAGAGGGTCGCACAGATACGCAGTATTTT.

The V call is TRBV12-5, the J call TRBJ2-4; unclear D gene. V lost 2 bases, J lost 4 bases, and 21 bases lay in between. This CDR3 has 18 residues. Per germline, CDR1 LGHNT and CDR2 FRNRAP. The CDR3 sequence: CASGLTPLTLGPKNIQYF. The CDR3 DNA reads as TGTGCTAGTGGTTTGACGCCCCTGACACTGGGCCCAAAAAACATTCAGTACTTC. Filled out from reference TRBV12-5 and TRBJ2-4, the complete variable domain reads DARVTQTPRHKVTEMGQEVTMRCQPILGHNTVFWYRQTMMQGLELLAYFRNRAPLDDSGMPKDRFSAEMPDATLATLKIQPSEPRDSAVYFCASGLTPLTLGPKNIQYFGAGTRLSVL.

This clonotype has a count of ten or more. V is TRBV25-1 and J is TRBJ2-7; perhaps TRBD1 as D (5 bases). Germline V gives CDR1 MGHDK, CDR2 SYGVNS. This CDR3 is 13 amino acids long. Trimming shortened V by 4 bases and J by 6 bases, and 13 bases separated the two germline ends. The DNA for the CDR3 is TGTGCCAGCAGTGGAACCAGGGTATCCGAGCAGTACTTC. Its protein is CASSGTRVSEQYF.

This chain uses TRBV3-1 with TRBJ1-3, with D uncertain. Trimming stripped 8 bases from V and 2 bases from J, with 7 bases between. Germline V gene sequence: CDR1 LGHDT, CDR2 YNNKEL (reference sequence). The CDR3 consists of 12 residues. CDR3 coding DNA: TGTGCCAGCGGGCCTCCTGGAAACACCATATATTTT. Translated, it gives CASGPPGNTIYF.

Only a few counts were recorded for this clonotype. This chain joins TRBV20-1 and TRBJ2-1, with D possibly matching TRBD2 (7 bases). The germline gives CDR1 DFQATT, CDR2 SNEGSKA (reference sequence). The V gene lost 4 bases and the J gene lost 3 bases, with 16 bases spanning the gap. The CDR3 covers 15 residues. The CDR3 bases are TGCAGTGCTACCGATCTAGCGGACAGCTACAATGAGCAGTTCTTC. This codes for CSATDLADSYNEQFF.

The chain employs TRBV5-1 and TRBJ2-2; 10 bases agree with TRBD2. V trimming: 2 bases; J trimming: 3 bases; junction bases outside the gene matches: 4. The CDR3 runs to 16 residues. Germline values: CDR1 SGHRS, CDR2 YFSETQ. The CDR3 DNA sequence: TGCGCCAGCAGCTTTACTAGCGGGGATTACACCGGGGAGCTGTTTTTT. Translation: CASSFTSGDYTGELFF.